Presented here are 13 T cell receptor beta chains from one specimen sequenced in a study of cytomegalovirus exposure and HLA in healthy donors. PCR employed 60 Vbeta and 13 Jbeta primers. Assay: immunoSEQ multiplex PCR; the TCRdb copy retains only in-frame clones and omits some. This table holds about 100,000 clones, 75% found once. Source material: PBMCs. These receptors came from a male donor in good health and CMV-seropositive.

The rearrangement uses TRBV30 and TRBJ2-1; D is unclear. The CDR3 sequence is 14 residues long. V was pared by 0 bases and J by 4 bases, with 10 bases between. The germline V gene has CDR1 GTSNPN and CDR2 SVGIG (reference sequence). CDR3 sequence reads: CAWSVRQAYNEQFF. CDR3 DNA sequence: TGTGCCTGGAGTGTACGTCAAGCGTACAATGAGCAGTTCTTC.

The CDR3 region has the DNA TGTGCCAGCAGTGAATTACAGACCAATGAGCAGTTCTTC. Translating it yields CASSELQTNEQFF. The rearrangement uses TRBV2 and TRBJ2-1; no definite D call. CDR1 is SNHLY, CDR2 FYNNEI, per germline. The CDR3 contains 13 residues. Trimming stripped 2 bases from V and 6 bases from J, with 8 bases between.

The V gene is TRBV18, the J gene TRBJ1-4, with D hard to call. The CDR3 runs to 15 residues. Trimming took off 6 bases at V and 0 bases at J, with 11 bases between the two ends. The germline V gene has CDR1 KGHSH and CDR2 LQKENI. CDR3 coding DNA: TGTGCCAGCTCGCCCAATTTAGCAACTAATGAAAAACTGTTTTTT. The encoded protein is CASSPNLATNEKLFF.

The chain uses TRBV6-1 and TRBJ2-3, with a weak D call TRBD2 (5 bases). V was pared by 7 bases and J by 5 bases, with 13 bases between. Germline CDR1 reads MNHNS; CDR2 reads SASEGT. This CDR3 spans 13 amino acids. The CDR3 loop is CASTLAFGDTQYF. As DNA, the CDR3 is TGTGCCAGCACCCTAGCCTTTGGAGATACGCAGTATTTT.

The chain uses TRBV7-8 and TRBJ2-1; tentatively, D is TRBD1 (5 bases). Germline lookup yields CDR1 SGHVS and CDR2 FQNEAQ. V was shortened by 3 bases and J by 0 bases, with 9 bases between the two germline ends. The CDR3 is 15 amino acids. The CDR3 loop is CASSFLTVSYNEQFF. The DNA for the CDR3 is TGTGCCAGCAGCTTTTTGACAGTCTCCTACAATGAGCAGTTCTTC.

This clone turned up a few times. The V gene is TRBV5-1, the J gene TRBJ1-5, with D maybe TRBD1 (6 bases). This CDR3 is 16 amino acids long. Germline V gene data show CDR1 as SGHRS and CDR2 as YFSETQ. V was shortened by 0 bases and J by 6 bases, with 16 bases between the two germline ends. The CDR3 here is CASSLEPLGAGQPQHF. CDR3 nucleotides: TGCGCCAGCAGCTTGGAACCCCTGGGGGCCGGTCAGCCCCAGCATTTT. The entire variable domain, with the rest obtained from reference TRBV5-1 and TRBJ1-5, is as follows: KAGVTQTPRYLIKTRGQQVTLSCSPISGHRSVSWYQQTPGQGLQFLFEYFSETQRNKGNFPGRFSGRQFSNSRSEMNVSTLELGDSALYLCASSLEPLGAGQPQHFGDGTRLSIL.

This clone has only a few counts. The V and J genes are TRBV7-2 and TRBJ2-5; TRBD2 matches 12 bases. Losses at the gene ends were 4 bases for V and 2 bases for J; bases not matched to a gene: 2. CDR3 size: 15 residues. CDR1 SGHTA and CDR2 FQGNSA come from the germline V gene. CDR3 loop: CASSSGTSGQETQYF. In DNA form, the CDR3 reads TGTGCCAGCAGCTCAGGGACTAGCGGGCAAGAGACCCAGTACTTC.

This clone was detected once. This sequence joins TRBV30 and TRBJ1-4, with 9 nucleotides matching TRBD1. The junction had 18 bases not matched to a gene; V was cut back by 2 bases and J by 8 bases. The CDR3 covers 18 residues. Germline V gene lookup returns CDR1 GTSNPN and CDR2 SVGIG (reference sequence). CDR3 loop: CAWSFSGTGMVRGEKLFF. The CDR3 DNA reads TGTGCCTGGAGTTTCTCCGGGACAGGGATGGTAAGAGGGGAAAAACTGTTTTTT.

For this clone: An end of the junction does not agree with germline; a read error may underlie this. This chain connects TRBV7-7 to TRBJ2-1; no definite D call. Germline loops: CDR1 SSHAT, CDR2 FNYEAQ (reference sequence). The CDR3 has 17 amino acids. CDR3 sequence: CASSPNPYPTTYNEQFF. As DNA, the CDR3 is TGTGCTAGCAGCCCAAACCCATATCCAACAACCTACAATGAGCAGTTCTTC. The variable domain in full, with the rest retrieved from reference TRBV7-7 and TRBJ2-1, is GAGVSQSPRYKVTKRGQDVTLRCDPISSHATLYWYQQALGQGPEFLTYFNYEAQPDKSGLPSDRFSAERPEGSISTLTIQRTEQRDSAMYRCASSPNPYPTTYNEQFFGPGTRLTVL.

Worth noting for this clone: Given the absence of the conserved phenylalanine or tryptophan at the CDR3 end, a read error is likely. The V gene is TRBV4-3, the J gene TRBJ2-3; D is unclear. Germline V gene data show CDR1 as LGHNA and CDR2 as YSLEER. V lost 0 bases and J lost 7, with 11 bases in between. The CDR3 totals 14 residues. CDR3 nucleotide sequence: TGCGCCAGCAGCCAAGATCCACCGCAAAATACGCAGTATTAT. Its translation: CASSQDPPQNTQYY.

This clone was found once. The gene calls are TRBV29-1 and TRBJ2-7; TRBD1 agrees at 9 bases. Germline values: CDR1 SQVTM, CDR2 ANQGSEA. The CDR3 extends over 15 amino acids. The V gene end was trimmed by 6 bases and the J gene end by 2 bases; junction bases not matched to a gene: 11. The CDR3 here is CSVLPSGTGPYEQYF. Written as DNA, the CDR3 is TGCAGCGTATTACCTTCCGGGACAGGGCCCTACGAGCAGTACTTC.

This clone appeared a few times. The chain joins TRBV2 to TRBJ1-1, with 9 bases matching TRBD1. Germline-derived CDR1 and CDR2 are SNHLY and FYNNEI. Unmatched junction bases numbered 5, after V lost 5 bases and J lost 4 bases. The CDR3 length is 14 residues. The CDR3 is CASSHTGGVTEAFF. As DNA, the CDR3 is TGTGCCAGCAGTCACACAGGGGGCGTCACTGAAGCTTTCTTT.

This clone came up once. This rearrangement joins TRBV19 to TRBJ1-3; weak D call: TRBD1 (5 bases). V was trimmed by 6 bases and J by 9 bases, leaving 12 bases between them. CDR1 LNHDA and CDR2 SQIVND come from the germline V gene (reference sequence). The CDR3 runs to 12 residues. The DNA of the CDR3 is TGTGCCAGTAGAGGTCCGGGGGTCACCATATATTTT. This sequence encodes CASRGPGVTIYF.